These T cell receptor beta chains were read from a single sample in a study of identical twins. Using its own MiXCR run on the 5' RACE reads, TCRdb lists one record per CDR3 protein. The sample includes roughly 690,000 distinct CDR3 sequences, over 20% of them seen just once. Separately, the same data were catalogued under a study of T cells expressing NK-cell markers.

Input material: PBMCs. The receptors originated from a woman aged 18-29 years in good health. The CDR3 runs from the conserved cysteine through the conserved F or W. D genes are given only for firm matches. Part of the rows lack a size; the others show once, few, many or a class for expanded clones.

D,V,J,size,CDR3,DNA
.,TRBV11-1,TRBJ2-3,.,CASSLARSGSDTQYF,TGTGCCAGCAGCTTAGCGAGGTCTGGGTCCGATACGCAGTATTTT
.,TRBV10-3,TRBJ2-7,.,CAIKGQSSYEQYF,TGTGCCATCAAAGGACAGAGCTCCTACGAGCAGTACTTC
.,TRBV12-3/TRBV12-4,TRBJ1-5,many,CASSPGSYSNQPQHF,TGTGCCAGCAGTCCTGGGTCGTATAGCAATCAGCCCCAGCATTTT
.,TRBV9,TRBJ2-1,few,CASSVGPGGHSSYNEQFF,TGTGCCAGCAGCGTAGGTCCGGGCGGACACAGCTCCTACAATGAGCAGTTCTTC
.,TRBV6-1,TRBJ1-5,.,CASSRWTDDQPQHF,TGTGCCAGCAGTCGGTGGACTGATGATCAGCCCCAGCATTTT
TRBD1,TRBV3-1,TRBJ1-2,few,CASSQRTGEKDGYTF,TGTGCCAGCAGCCAACGGACAGGGGAAAAGGATGGCTACACCTTC
.,TRBV6-5,TRBJ2-7,.,CASSSKLTRLEQYF,TGTGCCAGCAGTTCTAAATTAACTCGCCTCGAGCAGTACTTC
TRBD1,TRBV20-1,TRBJ1-4,few,CSAGQGAVEKLFF,TGCAGTGCTGGACAGGGGGCGGTTGAAAAACTGTTTTTT
.,TRBV12-3/TRBV12-4,TRBJ1-1,few,CASSFQGPNTEAFF,TGTGCCAGCAGTTTTCAGGGACCTAACACTGAAGCTTTCTTT
.,TRBV5-1,TRBJ2-5,.,CASRQGPGETQYF,TGCGCCAGCCGTCAAGGGCCGGGAGAGACCCAGTACTTC
.,TRBV12-3/TRBV12-4,TRBJ1-2,few,CASSLFTADYGYTF,TGTGCCAGCAGTTTATTTACAGCGGACTATGGCTACACCTTC
.,TRBV12-3/TRBV12-4,TRBJ1-5,.,CASSLQGTSNQPQHF,TGTGCCAGCAGTTTACAGGGCACTAGCAATCAGCCCCAGCATTTT
TRBD2,TRBV4-3,TRBJ2-3,.,CASSQDRGTSGAQDTQYF,TGCGCCAGCAGCCAAGATAGGGGGACTAGCGGGGCGCAGGATACGCAGTATTTT
.,TRBV7-9,TRBJ2-4,once,CASSATGDVKNIQYF,TGTGCCAGCAGCGCTACCGGGGATGTCAAAAACATTCAGTACTTC
TRBD1,TRBV5-1,TRBJ2-7,few,CASSQGQGNEQYF,TGCGCCAGCAGCCAGGGACAGGGGAACGAGCAGTACTTC
.,TRBV10-2,TRBJ2-7,few,CASSEGSGVSSYEQYF,TGCGCCAGCAGTGAAGGATCGGGGGTAAGCTCCTACGAGCAGTACTTC
.,TRBV20-1,TRBJ2-5,.,CSAYGIMKETQYF,TGCAGTGCCTACGGAATTATGAAAGAGACCCAGTACTTC
.,TRBV23-1,TRBJ2-2,.,CASNPGSGSGELFF,TGCGCCAGCAACCCCGGGTCCGGATCCGGGGAGCTGTTTTTT
.,TRBV5-5,TRBJ2-7,few,CASSHEGSPGEQYF,TGTGCCAGCAGCCATGAAGGGTCCCCGGGCGAGCAGTACTTC
.,TRBV12-3/TRBV12-4,TRBJ1-2,many,CASSATYPTNYGYTF,TGTGCCAGCAGCGCAACCTACCCCACTAACTATGGCTACACCTTC
.,TRBV18,TRBJ1-1,few,CASSRGEWRKNTEAFF,TGTGCCAGCTCACGAGGGGAGTGGAGGAAGAACACTGAAGCTTTCTTT
.,TRBV29-1,TRBJ2-3,.,CSVDRSTDTQYF,TGCAGCGTGGACCGCAGCACAGATACGCAGTATTTT
.,TRBV12-3/TRBV12-4,TRBJ1-6,.,CASSFGLNLNSPLHF,TGTGCCAGCAGTTTTGGCTTAAACCTTAATTCACCCCTCCACTTT
.,TRBV9,TRBJ1-1,few,CASSVGVMNTEAFF,TGTGCCAGCAGCGTTGGGGTAATGAACACTGAAGCTTTCTTT
TRBD1,TRBV12-3/TRBV12-4,TRBJ1-2,few,CASSQGQGSGYTF,TGTGCCAGCAGCCAGGGACAGGGGAGTGGCTACACCTTC
.,TRBV20-1,TRBJ2-7,many,CSAGQNEQYF,TGCAGTGCCGGACAGAACGAGCAGTACTTC
.,TRBV20-1,TRBJ2-1,.,CSARGGLTRKSYNEQFF,TGCAGTGCTAGAGGGGGTTTGACTCGGAAATCCTACAATGAGCAGTTCTTC
.,TRBV11-2,TRBJ2-7,.,CASSIDPPGEQYF,TGTGCCAGCAGTATAGATCCTCCGGGGGAGCAGTACTTC
TRBD2,TRBV2,TRBJ2-5,few,CASTIAGLGTQYF,TGTGCCAGCACCATAGCGGGCCTTGGGACCCAGTACTTC
TRBD1,TRBV12-3/TRBV12-4,TRBJ2-7,.,CASSLQGPPTLYEQYF,TGTGCCAGCAGTCTACAGGGGCCCCCGACCCTCTACGAGCAGTACTTC
TRBD2,TRBV5-1,TRBJ2-1,.,CASSLELADLYNEQFF,TGCGCCAGCAGCTTGGAGCTAGCGGACCTATACAATGAGCAGTTCTTC